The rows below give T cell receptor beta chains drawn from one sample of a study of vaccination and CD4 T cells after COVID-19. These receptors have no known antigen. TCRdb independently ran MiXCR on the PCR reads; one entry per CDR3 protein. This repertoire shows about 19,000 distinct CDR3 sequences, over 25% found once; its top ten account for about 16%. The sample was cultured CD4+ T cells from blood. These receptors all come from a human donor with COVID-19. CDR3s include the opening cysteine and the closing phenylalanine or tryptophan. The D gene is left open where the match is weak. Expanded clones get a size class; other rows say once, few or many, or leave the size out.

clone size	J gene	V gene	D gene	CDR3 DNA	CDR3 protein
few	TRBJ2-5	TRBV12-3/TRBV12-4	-	TGTGCCAGCAGCATAAAAGAGACCCAGTACTTC	CASSIKETQYF
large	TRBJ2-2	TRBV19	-	TGTGCCAGTAGTATTTCCCTTGCAGGGGAGCTGTTTTTT	CASSISLAGELFF
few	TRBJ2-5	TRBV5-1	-	TGCGCCAGCAGCTTACCTAGCCAAGAGACCCAGTACTTC	CASSLPSQETQYF
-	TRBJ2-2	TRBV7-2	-	TGTGCCAGCAGCGCGCCGGTTGGCGGGGAGCTGTTTTTT	CASSAPVGGELFF
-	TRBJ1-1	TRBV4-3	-	TGCGCCAGCAGCCTATCAGGTTTGGACACTGAAGCTTTCTTT	CASSLSGLDTEAFF
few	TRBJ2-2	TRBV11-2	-	TGTGCCAGCAGCCTTCCTGCCTTTGACACCGGGGAGCTGTTTTTT	CASSLPAFDTGELFF
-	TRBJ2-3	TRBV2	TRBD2	TGTGCCAGCAGTGACCCAGCGGGGTCCACAGATACGCAGTATTTT	CASSDPAGSTDTQYF
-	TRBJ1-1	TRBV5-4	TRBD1	TGTGCCAGCAGCTCGAGGGGGACAGCGAACACTGAAGCTTTCTTT	CASSSRGTANTEAFF
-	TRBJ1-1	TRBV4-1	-	TGCGCCAGCAGCCCAATAGGGGCCTGGCGACGTTTCGCTTTCTTC	CASSPIGAWRRFAFF
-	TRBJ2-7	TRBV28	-	TGTGCCAGCAGTTTAAGCGGTGCCGGGGGTTTCAACGAGCAGTACTTC	CASSLSGAGGFNEQYF
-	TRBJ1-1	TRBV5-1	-	TGCGCCAGCAGCTTGGTACAGATGAACACTGAAGCTTTCTTT	CASSLVQMNTEAFF
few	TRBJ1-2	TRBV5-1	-	TGCGCCAGCAGCTTGGGTGGTGACAGGAAGCCCTATGGCTACACCTTC	CASSLGGDRKPYGYTF
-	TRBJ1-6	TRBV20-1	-	TGCAGTGCAAGATTGGGAGATAATTCACCCCTCCACTTT	CSARLGDNSPLHF
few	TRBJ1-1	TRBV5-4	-	TGTGCCAGCAGCTTTTTAGGCGCTGAAGCTTTCTTT	CASSFLGAEAFF
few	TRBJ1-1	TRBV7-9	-	TGTGCCAGCAGTGGACACTCGAACACTGAAGCTTTCTTT	CASSGHSNTEAFF
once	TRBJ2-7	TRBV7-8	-	TGTGCCAGCAGCTTAGTTGGCGCATACGAGCAGTACTTC	CASSLVGAYEQYF
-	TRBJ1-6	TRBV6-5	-	TGTGCCAGCAGTTGGTCCCGCTTTAATTCACCCCTCCACTTT	CASSWSRFNSPLHF
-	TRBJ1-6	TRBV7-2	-	TGTGCCAGCAGCTTAGTTATGGCCTATAATTCACCCCTCCACTTT	CASSLVMAYNSPLHF
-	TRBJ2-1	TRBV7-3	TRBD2	TGTGCCAGCAGCAGGTCTTCGGGGGGACCGGCCTACAATGAGCAGTTCTTC	CASSRSSGGPAYNEQFF
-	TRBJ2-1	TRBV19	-	TGTGCCAGTAGTAACGAGGGGGACAATGAGCAGTTCTTC	CASSNEGDNEQFF
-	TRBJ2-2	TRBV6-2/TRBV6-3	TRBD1	TGTGCCAGCAGTTACAGGGCAGGGGGCCACGGGGAGCTGTTTTTT	CASSYRAGGHGELFF
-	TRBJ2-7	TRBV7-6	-	TGTGCCAGCAGCTTAGGGCAGGGGACGGGGGAGCAGTACTTC	CASSLGQGTGEQYF
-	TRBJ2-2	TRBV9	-	TGTGCCAGCCGCGGACAGACGAACACCGGGGAGCTGTTTTTT	CASRGQTNTGELFF
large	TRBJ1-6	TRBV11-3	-	TGTGCCAGCAGCTTAGATAGTCGGGCTGGGTCACCCCTCCACTTT	CASSLDSRAGSPLHF
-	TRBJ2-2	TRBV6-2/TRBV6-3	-	TGTGCCAGCAAGAGTTTGAACACCGGGGAGCTGTTTTTT	CASKSLNTGELFF
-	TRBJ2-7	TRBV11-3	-	TGTGCCAGCAGCTTGGATCCCAGGAGTTCCTACGAGCAGTACTTC	CASSLDPRSSYEQYF
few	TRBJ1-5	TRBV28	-	TGTGCCAGCAGTTTACCCACAGGAAGCAATCAGCCCCAGCATTTT	CASSLPTGSNQPQHF
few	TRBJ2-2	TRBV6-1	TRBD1	TGTGCCAGCAGAAACTTACAGGGGTGGGGCACCGGGGAGCTGTTTTTT	CASRNLQGWGTGELFF
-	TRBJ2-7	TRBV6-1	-	TGTGCCAGCAGTGAAGCGCCCGGGGGGCTCGAGCAGTACTTC	CASSEAPGGLEQYF
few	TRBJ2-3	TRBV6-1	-	TGTGCCAGCAGAGACTGGTCTAGCACAGATACGCAGTATTTT	CASRDWSSTDTQYF
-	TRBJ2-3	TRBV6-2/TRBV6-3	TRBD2	TGTGCCAGCAGTCCCCGTGCGGGGCTAGCGGGATTTTATACGCAGTATTTT	CASSPRAGLAGFYTQYF
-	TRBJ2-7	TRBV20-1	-	TGCAGTGCTAGCCCGACAACCTACGAGCAGTACTTC	CSASPTTYEQYF
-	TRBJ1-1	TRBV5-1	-	TGCGCCAGCAGCTTGGCCTCGGAGGGTAGGGCGAACACTGAAGCTTTCTTT	CASSLASEGRANTEAFF
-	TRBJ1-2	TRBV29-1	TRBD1	TGCAGCGTTGGTGCAGGGGGCCATGGCTACACCTTC	CSVGAGGHGYTF
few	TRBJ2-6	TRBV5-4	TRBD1	TGTGCCAGCTCCCCTCGACAGGGGGCGCGTGGGGCCAACGTCCTGACTTTC	CASSPRQGARGANVLTF
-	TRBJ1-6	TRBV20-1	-	TGCAGTGCTAAAAATAATCTCCGACCAAATTCACCCCTCCACTTT	CSAKNNLRPNSPLHF
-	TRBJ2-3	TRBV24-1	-	TGTGCCACCAGTGAACCGGGCGGCACAGATACGCAGTATTTT	CATSEPGGTDTQYF
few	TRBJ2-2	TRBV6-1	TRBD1	TGTGCCAGCCCGGGGACAGCGAACACCGGGGAGCTGTTTTTT	CASPGTANTGELFF
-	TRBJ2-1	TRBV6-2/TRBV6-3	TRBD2	TGTGCCAGCAGACCTAGCGGGGGGCGCTCCTACAATGAGCAGTTCTTC	CASRPSGGRSYNEQFF
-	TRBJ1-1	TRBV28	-	TGTGCCAGCAGTTCCGACGGCGACACTGAAGCTTTCTTT	CASSSDGDTEAFF
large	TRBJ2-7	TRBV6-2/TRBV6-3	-	TGTGCCAGCAGTGAACCGGGACCGACCTACGAGCAGTACTTC	CASSEPGPTYEQYF
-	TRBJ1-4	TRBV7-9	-	TGTGCCAGCAGGGTCCCAAATAATGAAAAACTGTTTTTT	CASRVPNNEKLFF
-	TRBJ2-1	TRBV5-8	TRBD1	TGTGCCAGCAGTGGGGGACAGGGGTGGAATGAGCAGTTCTTC	CASSGGQGWNEQFF
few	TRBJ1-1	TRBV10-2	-	TGCGCCAGCAGTCCGACCGTCACTGAAGCTTTCTTT	CASSPTVTEAFF
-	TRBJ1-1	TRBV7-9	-	TGTGCCAGCCGTCCGGCGGGGTTAAAGACCAACACTGAAGCTTTCTTT	CASRPAGLKTNTEAFF
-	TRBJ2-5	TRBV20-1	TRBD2	TGCAGTGCTAGGAGGCCGGGACTAAATTCTCGAACTTCAGAGACCCAGTACTTC	CSARRPGLNSRTSETQYF
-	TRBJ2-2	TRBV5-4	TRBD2	TGTGCCAGCAGCCCCGCGGGGGGCAGGGGGGAGCTGTTTTTT	CASSPAGGRGELFF
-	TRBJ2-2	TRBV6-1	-	TGTGCCAGCACCGAAGACCCTGGGGAGCTGTTTTTT	CASTEDPGELFF
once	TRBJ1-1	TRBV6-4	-	TGTGCCAGCAGTCTCGGACCCGACACTGAAGCTTTCTTT	CASSLGPDTEAFF
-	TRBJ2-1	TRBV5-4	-	TGTGCCAGCAGTCCGGGACTGGTAGTCGTGGATGAGCAGTTCTTC	CASSPGLVVVDEQFF
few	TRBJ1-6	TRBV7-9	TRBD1	TGTGCCAGCAGCTGGACAGGGGGCTCACCCCTCCACTTT	CASSWTGGSPLHF